The T cell receptor beta chain under discussion was sequenced for a study of graft-versus-host responses after intestinal transplantation (dated by TCRdb to the early 2020s). Background for the entire study: Multivisceral, liver-intestinal, or isolated intestinal transplants were received by the recipients. A peak of at least 4% donor T cells among recipient peripheral blood mononuclear cells was the definition used for donor T cell macrochimerism. Anti-thymocyte globulin induction was given to all recipients, followed by maintenance tacrolimus and steroids for approximately three years. To identify alloreactive clones, pre-transplant mixed lymphocyte reaction products were sequenced and compared with unstimulated pre-transplant donor and recipient T cells. The cohort enrolled 20 to 25 intestinal transplant recipients, one of whom was a retransplant, and a few patients without pretransplant specimens were excluded. Rather than being sequenced by the commercial service, samples from a few later patients were sequenced in-house on an Illumina MiSeq and processed with MiXCR. Bulk TCR-beta CDR3 sequencing was used to track graft-versus-host and host-versus-graft alloreactive T cell clones in the graft, circulation and bone marrow after intestinal transplantation.

Blood samples were collected up to 4 times in the first month after transplant and then at least monthly when available. Library creation used the immunoSEQ multiplex PCR assay. For most patients, genomic DNA was subjected to high-throughput TCR-beta CDR3 sequencing by Adaptive Biotechnologies. The authors processed their data as follows. Adaptive's ImmunoSEQ software was the source of the TCR sequencing data for 18 patients, while a few other patients were processed with MiXCR and VDJtools. Because the origin of CDR3 nucleotide sequences shared between donor and recipient could not be assigned, those sequences were removed. Alloreactive clones required at least 2-fold expansion over unstimulated cells and minimum CFSE-low frequency of 0.002% (template counts) or 0.001% (read counts). Clones were considered mappable if detected in sequenced pre-transplant spleen, lymph node, or MLR CFSE-low populations of the donor or recipient. The cumulative frequency of alloreactive clones was calculated as a percentage of all sequences, weighted by copy number. This immuneACCESS table, as held by TCRdb, lists in-frame sequences with V and J called but not all clones. Of the missing ones, under half trace to an unresolved V gene in checked studies; the others have no known cause. From that table come the V and J calls and clone size; the DNA was used to work out D and trimming. The sample table holds tens of thousands of clones, of which around 92% were seen once. The top ten hold 43% of the sample.

Overall results and qualifications from the work: GvH clones were found in recipient bone marrow, and some of the GvH clones appeared earlier in ileal mucosa or blood, which is consistent with an intestinal mucosal origin. In the allografts of patients with donor T cell macrochimerism, GvH to HvG T cell clonal ratios were high. Early after transplant, declines in HvG clones were associated with peak levels of circulating GvH clones. Conclusions were limited by the relatively low number and heterogeneity of intestinal transplant patients.

Remarks on this clone: What this receptor recognizes is not known. No base quality values were provided; no much bigger clone lies one nucleotide off.

Its CDR3 holds 15 amino acids, cysteine through phenylalanine. CDR3 DNA is the only sequence kept; it has 45 bases, read in frame from the first base. V is clipped by 4 bases and J by 1 base, and the sequence between their germline boundaries is 10 bases long. For CDR1 and CDR2, the germline V gene (reference sequence) lists MNHEY and SMNVEV. The source is a human patient who received an intestinal transplant, so some T cells may come from the graft donor. This chain is built from TRBV27 and TRBJ2-2, with a tentative D gene TRBD2 over 6 matching bases. Sequenced material: PBMCs, taken about 37 weeks after intestinal transplant. The nucleotides read TGTGCCAGCAGTTCTGCGGGACGGAACACCGGGGAGCTGTTTTTT. It specifies CASSSAGRNTGELFF.